This T cell receptor (beta chain) was found in a study of blood T cell repertoires in COVID-19. Using immunoSEQ multiplex PCR, the repertoire was profiled, and TCRdb retains in-frame clones only, with some absent. The data show approximately 70,000 clones, with 91% seen just once and just over 2.5% held by the top ten. The CDR3 runs to 16 residues. After removal of 0 bases from V and 6 bases from J, the junction contained 1 base not matched to a gene. The germline CDR1 and CDR2 sequences are SGHAT and FQNNGV. The TCR was taken from a man aged 45 to 65 with COVID-19, enrolled during active disease. The sequencing sample was made of peripheral blood. The chain has TRBV11-2 and TRBJ2-1; 14 bases match TRBD2. The CDR3 sequence: CASSLEGLAGGNEQFF. CDR3 bases: TGTGCCAGCAGCTTAGAAGGACTAGCGGGAGGCAATGAGCAGTTCTTC.